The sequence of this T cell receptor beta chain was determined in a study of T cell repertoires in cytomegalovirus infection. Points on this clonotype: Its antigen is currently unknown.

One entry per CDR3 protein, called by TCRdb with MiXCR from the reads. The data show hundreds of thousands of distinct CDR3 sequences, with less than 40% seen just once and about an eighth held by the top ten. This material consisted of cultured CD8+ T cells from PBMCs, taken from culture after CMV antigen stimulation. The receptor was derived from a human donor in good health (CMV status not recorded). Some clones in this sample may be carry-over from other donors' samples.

CDR3 sequence (DNA): TGTGCCATCCAGGAAGTTAACACCGGGGAGCTGTTTTTT. It codes for CAIQEVNTGELFF. The chain couples TRBV11-2 to TRBJ2-2, with D hard to call. The V gene's germline CDR1 is SGHAT and CDR2 FQNNGV. CDR3 length: 13 residues. Trimming took off 10 bases at V and 2 bases at J, with 11 bases between the two ends.